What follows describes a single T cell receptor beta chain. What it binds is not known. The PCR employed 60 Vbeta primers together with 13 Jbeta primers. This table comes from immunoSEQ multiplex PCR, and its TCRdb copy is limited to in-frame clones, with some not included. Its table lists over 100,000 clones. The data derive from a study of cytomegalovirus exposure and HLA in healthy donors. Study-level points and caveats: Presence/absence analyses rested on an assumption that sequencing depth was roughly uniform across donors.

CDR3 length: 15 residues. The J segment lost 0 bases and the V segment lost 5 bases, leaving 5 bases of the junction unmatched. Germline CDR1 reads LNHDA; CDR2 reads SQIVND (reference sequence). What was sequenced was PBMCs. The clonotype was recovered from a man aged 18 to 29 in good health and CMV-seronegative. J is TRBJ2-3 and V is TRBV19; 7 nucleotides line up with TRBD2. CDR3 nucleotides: TGTGCCAGTAGTCGGAGTAGCGGGAGCACAGATACGCAGTATTTT. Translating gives CASSRSSGSTDTQYF.